This TCR beta chain was identified during a study of glioma-infiltrating T cells. This CDR3 spans 14 amino acids. Germline CDR1 and CDR2: SEHNR and FQNEAQ (reference sequence). On this clonotype itself: The germline gene is not matched at one end of the junction; a read error may be the cause.

The iRepertoire nested amplicon-rescue multiplex PCR amplified TCR alpha and beta CDR3s from RNA. TCRdb called the multiplex PCR reads again in MiXCR, with one record for every CDR3 protein. This table holds roughly 130,000 distinct CDR3 sequences, about 22% found once. The J gene is TRBJ1-1, the V gene TRBV7-9, with D possibly TRBD1 on 5 matching bases. Sequenced: glioma tissue, nonneoplastic brain tissue, or PBMCs (not recorded which). This receptor was obtained from a human donor with low-grade glioma or glioblastoma, undergoing nonglioma brain surgery, or in good health (not recorded which). CDR3 in DNA: TGTACCAGCAGCTTACTGGGGGGAAACACTGAAGCTTTCTTT. This translates into CTSSLLGGNTEAFF.